This T cell receptor beta chain was identified in a study of blood T cell repertoires in COVID-19. The repertoire was sequenced with immunoSEQ multiplex PCR; TCRdb's copy has only in-frame clones and lacks some. The data contain about 31,000 clones, roughly 90% of them singletons. The sequencing input was peripheral blood. The TCR sequence derives from a woman between 40 and 50 years old with active or convalescent COVID-19.

The chain's CDR3 is CASRVESGPADTQYF. The CDR3 coding sequence is TGTGCCAGCAGGGTCGAAAGCGGGCCGGCGGATACGCAGTATTTT. The V and J genes are TRBV2 and TRBJ2-3; D is possibly TRBD2 (6 bases). Trimming stripped 6 bases from V and 6 bases from J, with 19 bases between. The CDR3 is 15 amino acids. Germline values: CDR1 SNHLY, CDR2 FYNNEI.